This T cell receptor (beta chain) originates from a study of T cells after yellow fever vaccination. Study summary: With SMART-Seq v4 Ultra Low Input, the fractions containing low cell numbers were prepared.

TCR cDNA, made by 5'RACE template switching, carried an added universal primer site and UMIs. MiXCR was run by TCRdb on the 5' RACE reads, yielding one entry per CDR3 protein. This table has 500,000 to 650,000 distinct CDR3 sequences, around 12% appearing once. The study's findings and limits: Researchers cautioned that FACS-sorted repertoires could harbor abundant clonotypes contaminating from the bulk population. The study re-detected most primary-vaccination clones after the booster (approximately 96% CD4, roughly 88% CD8).

Looked up from germline, CDR1 is SGHVS and CDR2 is FQNEAQ. V lost 5 bases, J lost 3 bases, and 17 bases lay in between. The CDR3 runs to 16 residues. This clonotype has only a few counts. Its target is not known. This sequence joins TRBV7-8 and TRBJ1-5; D possibly corresponds to TRBD1 (5 bases). The sample here was PBMCs, taken on the day of the yellow fever booster vaccination. This sequence was found in a man aged 25 to 45 who received the YFV17D yellow fever vaccine. CDR3 loop: CASSTGTATYNQPQHF. The DNA of the CDR3 is TGTGCCAGCAGCACGGGGACCGCTACCTACAATCAGCCCCAGCATTTT.